Reported below is one T cell receptor (beta chain). The sample holds other DNA sequences that translate to the same CDR3. Produced via immunoSEQ multiplex PCR; TCRdb's table is partial and in-frame only. The sample contains about 150,000 clones, about nine tenths of which appear only once. This record comes from a study of control samples from healthy donors and cancer patients. The germline gives CDR1 LNHDA, CDR2 SQIVND (reference sequence). The V and J ends lost 3 bases and 1 base respectively, with 8 bases between them. The CDR3 is 14 amino acids. The chain links TRBV19 to TRBJ2-3, with a possible D match to TRBD2 (5 bases). The sample consisted of blood. The clonotype originates from a man aged 30 to 45 in good health. DNA of the CDR3: TGTGCCAGTAGTATTAACGGGGGCACAGATACGCAGTATTTT. It yields the protein CASSINGGTDTQYF.